These 9 T cell receptor beta chains were sequenced from one sample in a study of T cell changes during pregnancy in multiple sclerosis (dated by TCRdb to about 2019). Libraries were constructed by the immunoSEQ multiplex PCR assay. Held by TCRdb, this immuneACCESS table contains in-frame sequences only and omits some clones. Under half of the omission traces to an unresolved V gene where checked; the cause of the rest is unknown. This sample is represented by about 55,000 clones; 94% of them were singletons. In total, the top ten clones hold about 2.6% of the sample. This specimen was CD8+ T cells from peripheral blood mononuclear cells, taken after pregnancy. All receptors derive from a female donor with multiple sclerosis, enrolled in a pregnancy study.

The rearrangement uses TRBV27 and TRBJ2-2; possibly TRBD1 for D (5 bases). The germline V gene has CDR1 MNHEY and CDR2 SMNVEV (reference sequence). Trimming stripped 3 bases from V and 6 bases from J, with 8 bases between. CDR3 length: 13 amino acids. The CDR3: CASSLWGSGELFF. The CDR3 DNA follows: TGTGCCAGCAGTTTGTGGGGCTCCGGGGAGCTGTTTTTT.

This chain connects TRBV4-1 to TRBJ2-5; D gene unclear. CDR1 is MGHRA and CDR2 is YSYEKL in the germline V gene. The CDR3 length is 14 residues. The V end lost 4 bases, the J end lost 2 bases, and 11 bases lay between the germline ends. For the CDR3, the DNA is TGCGCCAGCAGCCCTAGTGCTATTCAAGAGACCCAGTACTTC. It is translated as CASSPSAIQETQYF.

V gene TRBV18 combines with J gene TRBJ2-3, with D maybe TRBD2 (6 bases). This CDR3 comprises 14 residues. V lost 5 bases and J lost 1, with 10 bases in between. Per the germline V gene, CDR1 is KGHSH and CDR2 is LQKENI. CDR3 sequence reads: CASSLWGGTDTQYF. The CDR3 coding sequence is TGTGCCAGCTCATTGTGGGGGGGCACAGATACGCAGTATTTT.

The rearrangement uses TRBV27 and TRBJ1-1; D perhaps matches TRBD1 (5 bases). The CDR3 is 14 amino acids. CDR1 and CDR2 from the germline V gene are MNHEY and SMNVEV (reference sequence). The V end was cut by 0 bases, the J end by 5 bases, with 10 bases between. Written as DNA, the CDR3 is TGTGCCAGCAGTTTATCCCCCGGGGGAACTGAAGCTTTCTTT. It specifies CASSLSPGGTEAFF.

J is TRBJ2-7 and V is TRBV28, with D maybe TRBD1 (5 bases). V lost 2 bases and J 0 bases, leaving 8 bases between the germline ends. The CDR3 sequence is 14 residues long. CDR1 is MDHEN, CDR2 SYDVKM, per germline. The CDR3 DNA reads as TGTGCCAGCAGTTTAAGACAGAGCTCCTACGAGCAGTACTTC. Translating gives CASSLRQSSYEQYF.

The genes are TRBV21-1 and TRBJ2-3; the table's D call TRBD1 went unverified against the DNA. TRBV21-1 is described as a pseudogene. The CDR3 length is 16 residues. As DNA, the CDR3 is TGTGCCAGCAGCATCCGACAGCTATTACACACAGATACGCAGTATTTT. Translating it yields CASSIRQLLHTDTQYF.

The rearrangement uses TRBV6-6 and TRBJ1-4, with D unresolved. Germline CDR1 and CDR2: MNHNY and SVGAGI (reference sequence). V lost 4 bases, J lost 7 bases, and 4 bases lay in between. This CDR3 has 11 amino acids. Written as DNA, the CDR3 is TGTGCCAGCAGTTCCGGTGAAAAACTGTTTTTT. Protein sequence: CASSSGEKLFF.

This clone showed up just once. J is TRBJ1-1 and V is TRBV29-1; weak D call: TRBD1 (5 bases). Germline V CDR1 and CDR2: SQVTM, ANQGSEA. Trimming took off 1 base at V and 3 bases at J, with 6 bases between the two ends. The CDR3 is made up of 12 amino acids. The CDR3 nucleotides are TGCAGCGTTGAAGGGGGGGACACTGAAGCTTTCTTT. Protein sequence: CSVEGGDTEAFF.

The chain is built from TRBV6-1 and TRBJ1-2; weak D call: TRBD1 (6 bases). The CDR3 spans 13 residues. V dropped 5 bases and J dropped 6 bases, with 13 bases sitting between them. Germline CDR1 is MNHNS and CDR2 is SASEGT. CDR3 nucleotide sequence: TGTGCCAGCAGTCTAGGGGGGGTTAATGGCTACACCTTC. Amino acid sequence: CASSLGGVNGYTF.